This T cell receptor (beta chain) comes out of a study of spatial heterogeneity in lung cancer. Study as a whole: The average count in raw reads for each unique TCR and UMI combination exceeded eight appearances. General study findings and limits: Mutation counts in tumors were tracked by counts of expanded intratumoral alpha and beta TCRs.

This clonotype was seen ten or more times. As yet, its antigen is unknown. This beta chain is a stray read from a library made for alpha chains; its abundance is not meaningful. TCRdb called the 5' RACE reads again in MiXCR, with one record for every CDR3 protein. The data contain over 8,500 distinct CDR3 sequences, approximately 15% of them singletons. The sample's time point: sample taken at primary tumor resection. The input material, whole RNA from tumor, nontumor lung or frozen PBMC, was sequenced unsorted. Sequencing was performed on lung tumor tissue, taken at surgery. The TCR sequence derives from a male donor with early-stage non-small cell lung cancer.

Here the CDR3 reads CASSVGTVGQPQHF. CDR3 in DNA: TGTGCCAGCAGCGTAGGGACGGTGGGTCAGCCCCAGCATTTT. The chain joins TRBV9 to TRBJ1-5, with D unresolved. CDR1 and CDR2 from the germline V gene are SGDLS and YYNGEE. This CDR3 contains 14 residues. Trimming pared 0 bases from V and 6 bases from J, leaving 10 bases between.